These T cell receptor beta chains were read from a single sample in a study of technical replicates of blood from a handful of donors. The data were produced by immunoSEQ multiplex PCR, yet TCRdb's version contains in-frame clones alone and is incomplete. Here the sample spans 75,000 to 95,000 clones, around 94% being singletons. Sequencing was carried out using T cells isolated from PBMCs. These receptors all stem from a human donor in good health. CDR3s include the opening cysteine and the closing phenylalanine or tryptophan. The order of the fields is clone size, J gene, V gene, CDR3 protein. The size entry is marked missing in some rows and otherwise reads once, few, many or a size class.

clone size: NA
J gene: TRBJ2-1
V gene: TRBV27
CDR3 protein: CASSLRSGRGWDEQFF

clone size: once
J gene: TRBJ2-2
V gene: TRBV6-6
CDR3 protein: CASLAGNTGELFF

clone size: once
J gene: TRBJ2-7
V gene: TRBV27
CDR3 protein: CASSLSTGNEQYF

clone size: NA
J gene: TRBJ2-7
V gene: TRBV5-1
CDR3 protein: CASNKVGGAGEQYF

clone size: NA
J gene: TRBJ2-2
V gene: TRBV30
CDR3 protein: CAWSVYSSTGELFF

clone size: NA
J gene: TRBJ2-1
V gene: TRBV10-1
CDR3 protein: CASSEQSGRSGSEQFF

clone size: NA
J gene: TRBJ1-1
V gene: TRBV19
CDR3 protein: CASSPTGQMNTEAFF

clone size: NA
J gene: TRBJ2-7
V gene: TRBV7-2
CDR3 protein: CASSSLAGGLAYEQYF

clone size: NA
J gene: TRBJ2-1
V gene: TRBV29-1
CDR3 protein: CSVRRKGTGSNEQFF

clone size: once
J gene: TRBJ2-1
V gene: TRBV2
CDR3 protein: CASSGTTLNEQFF

clone size: NA
J gene: TRBJ1-2
V gene: TRBV19
CDR3 protein: CASSMNKRDRGYTF

clone size: once
J gene: TRBJ1-4
V gene: TRBV4-2
CDR3 protein: CASSQDRQGSGGRGEKLFF

clone size: NA
J gene: TRBJ1-1
V gene: TRBV27
CDR3 protein: CASSVTGTANTEAFF

clone size: NA
J gene: TRBJ1-1
V gene: TRBV11-3
CDR3 protein: CASSRGNTEAFF